One sample yielded the 14 T cell receptor beta chains listed below, sequenced in a study of blood T cell repertoires in COVID-19. Some clones are missing from TCRdb's copy, which holds only in-frame ones; the method was immunoSEQ multiplex PCR. The data show more than 45,000 clones, 75% to 90% seen once. Sequencing was done on a sample of peripheral blood. The receptors come from a man in his fifties or sixties with acute or convalescent COVID-19.

This chain joins TRBV6-6 and TRBJ1-4; 7 bases line up with TRBD1. After removal of 5 bases from V and 0 bases from J, the junction contained 6 bases not matched to a gene. This CDR3 spans 16 amino acids. CDR1 and CDR2 (germline): MNHNY, SVGAGI (reference sequence). Here the CDR3 reads CASSRQGGATNEKLFF. DNA of the CDR3: TGTGCCAGCAGTCGACAGGGAGGGGCAACTAATGAAAAACTGTTTTTT.

The chain has TRBV28 and TRBJ2-7; D unclear. V was cut by 3 bases and J by 4 bases, with 16 bases left in between. The CDR3 has 15 residues. Germline V gives CDR1 MDHEN, CDR2 SYDVKM. CDR3 protein: CASSLAGEAVYEQYF. The CDR3, as DNA: TGTGCCAGCAGTTTGGCCGGAGAGGCAGTATACGAGCAGTACTTC. Variable domain in full (rest from reference TRBV28 and TRBJ2-7): DVKVTQSSRYLVKRTGEKVFLECVQDMDHENMFWYRQDPGLGLRLIYFSYDVKMKEKGDIPEGYSVSREKKERFSLILESASTNQTSMYLCASSLAGEAVYEQYFGPGTRLTVT.

This chain links TRBV6-5 with TRBJ2-1; TRBD2 matches 7 bases. CDR1 and CDR2 (germline): MNHEY, SVGAGI. Trimming at V came to 5 bases and at J to 5 bases, leaving 9 bases not matched to a gene. CDR3 size: 15 residues. The CDR3 sequence is CASSRGGEGNNEQFF. DNA of the CDR3: TGTGCCAGCAGTCGAGGAGGGGAGGGAAACAATGAGCAGTTCTTC.

The chain is built from TRBV4-3 and TRBJ2-7; 10 bases are a match to TRBD1. Germline lookup yields CDR1 LGHNA and CDR2 YSLEER. The CDR3 is 15 amino acids. The V and J ends lost 6 bases and 5 bases, in that order; junction bases with no gene match: 10. The CDR3 loop reads CASSRRDRGSDEQYF. In DNA, the CDR3 is TGCGCCAGCAGTAGGAGGGACAGGGGCTCGGACGAGCAGTACTTC.

This chain links TRBV3-1 (or the pseudogene TRBV3-2) with TRBJ2-2; TRBD1 is a possible D gene (6 bases). Between the trimmed V and J ends, which lost 1 base and 1 base, there was a span of 7 bases. Per germline, CDR1 LGHDT and CDR2 YNNKEL (reference sequence). This CDR3 comprises 15 residues. DNA of the CDR3: TGTGCCAGCAGCCAAGTGGGACAGAACACCGGGGAGCTGTTTTTT. It is translated as CASSQVGQNTGELFF.

This clone is a singleton in its sample. The J gene is TRBJ2-5, the V gene TRBV5-1; D is perhaps TRBD2 (5 bases). V was shortened by 4 bases and J by 4 bases, with 11 bases between the two germline ends. Germline V gene lookup returns CDR1 SGHRS and CDR2 YFSETQ. The length of the CDR3 is 13 residues. The CDR3 region is CASSLLDRETQYF. CDR3 coding DNA: TGCGCCAGCAGCCTACTAGACCGAGAGACCCAGTACTTC.

This chain links TRBV6-1 with TRBJ1-1; D is perhaps TRBD1 (6 bases). Trimming stripped 2 bases from V and 1 base from J, with 11 bases between. Germline assignment: CDR1 MNHNS and CDR2 SASEGT. The length of the CDR3 is 15 residues. The CDR3 DNA reads TGTGCCAGCAGTGAACGGGGCAGGGGGAACACTGAAGCTTTCTTT. Translating it yields CASSERGRGNTEAFF.

The rearrangement uses TRBV10-3 and TRBJ2-1, with 10 bases identical to TRBD1. CDR1 is ENHRY and CDR2 is SYGVKD in the germline V gene. This CDR3 is 15 amino acids long. The junction had 10 bases not matched to a gene; V was cut back by 7 bases and J by 7 bases. Here the CDR3 DNA reads TGTGCCATCAACAGACAGGGGGCGAATCAAAATGAGCAGTTCTTC. Its translation is CAINRQGANQNEQFF.

The rearrangement uses TRBV11-3 and TRBJ1-1; 7 bases are shared with TRBD1. This CDR3 contains 12 residues. The J segment lost 7 bases and the V segment lost 4 bases, leaving 3 bases of the junction unmatched. Germline CDR1 and CDR2: SGHNT and YENEEA. In nucleotides, the CDR3 is TGTGCCAGCAGCTCGGGACAGTTTGAAGCTTTCTTT. It yields the protein CASSSGQFEAFF. Full variable domain (remainder filled in from reference TRBV11-3 and TRBJ1-1): EAGVVQSPRYKIIEKKQPVAFWCNPISGHNTLYWYLQNLGQGPELLIRYENEEAVDDSQLPKDRFSAERLKGVDSTLKIQPAELGDSAVYLCASSSGQFEAFFGQGTRLTVV.

The chain combines TRBV28 with TRBJ2-7; TRBD1 agrees at 7 bases. The germline V gene has CDR1 MDHEN and CDR2 SYDVKM. With V trimmed by 6 bases and J by 2 bases, 16 bases remained unmatched. The CDR3 has 17 residues. In DNA form, the CDR3 reads TGTGCCAGCAGACCCCCAGCACAGGGGCTCCATCCCTACGAGCAGTACTTC. Amino acid sequence: CASRPPAQGLHPYEQYF.

The chain has TRBV15 and TRBJ1-5; D call uncertain. With 0 bases removed from V and 7 bases from J, the gap between germline ends came to 7 bases. This CDR3 is 13 amino acids long. Germline V gene sequence: CDR1 LNHNV, CDR2 YYDKDF (reference sequence). This CDR3 is CATSRDPGQPQHF. CDR3 nucleotides: TGTGCCACCAGCAGAGATCCAGGCCAGCCCCAGCATTTT. The complete variable domain, with remaining parts taken from reference TRBV15 and TRBJ1-5, reads DAMVIQNPRYQVTQFGKPVTLSCSQTLNHNVMYWYQQKSSQAPKLLFHYYDKDFNNEADTPDNFQSRRPNTSFCFLDIRSPGLGDTAMYLCATSRDPGQPQHFGDGTRLSIL.

The rearrangement uses TRBV6-2 or TRBV6-3 and TRBJ2-5; 8 bases are shared with TRBD1. Germline values: CDR1 MNHEY, CDR2 SVGEGT. The CDR3 runs to 16 residues. Trimming cost V 4 bases and J 2 bases; bases outside gene matches: 9. This CDR3 reads CASSWGTGGGQETQYF. DNA of the CDR3: TGTGCCAGCAGTTGGGGGACAGGAGGGGGGCAAGAGACCCAGTACTTC.

The V gene is TRBV7-2, the J gene TRBJ2-1; no definite D call. Germline CDR1 reads SGHTA; CDR2 reads FQGNSA. V lost 1 base and J lost 10, with 8 bases in between. CDR3 size: 12 residues. The CDR3 DNA reads as TGTGCCAGCAGCTTAGTCGTTAGCGAGCAGTTCTTC. This codes for CASSLVVSEQFF.

The chain couples TRBV21-1 to TRBJ1-1; the table names TRBD1, a call not compared with the DNA. TRBV21-1 is assigned pseudogene status. The CDR3 covers 14 residues. The CDR3 DNA reads as TGTGCCAGCAGCAAAGCGGGCAGGAACACTGAAGCTTTCTTT. The encoded protein is CASSKAGRNTEAFF.